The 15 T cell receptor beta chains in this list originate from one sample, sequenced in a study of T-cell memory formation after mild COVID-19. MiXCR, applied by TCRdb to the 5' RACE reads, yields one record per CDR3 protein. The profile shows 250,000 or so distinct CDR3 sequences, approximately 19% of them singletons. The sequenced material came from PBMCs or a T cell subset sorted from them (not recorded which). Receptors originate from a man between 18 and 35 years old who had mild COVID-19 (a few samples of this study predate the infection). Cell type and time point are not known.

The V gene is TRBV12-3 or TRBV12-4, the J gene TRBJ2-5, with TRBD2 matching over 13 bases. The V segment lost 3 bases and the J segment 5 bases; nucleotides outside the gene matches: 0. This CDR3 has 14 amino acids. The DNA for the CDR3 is TGTGCCAGCAGTTTGGGACTAGCGGGGGAGACCCAGTACTTC. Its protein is CASSLGLAGETQYF.

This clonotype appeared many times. The CDR3 DNA is TGTGCCAGCAGTGGACAGGGACGGTCCTACGAGCAGTACGTC. Translated: CASSGQGRSYEQYV. The chain joins TRBV28 to TRBJ2-7, with 8 bases matching TRBD1. Germline loops: CDR1 MDHEN, CDR2 SYDVKM. V shed 5 bases and J 1 base; nucleotides not matched to a gene: 4. The CDR3 consists of 14 residues.

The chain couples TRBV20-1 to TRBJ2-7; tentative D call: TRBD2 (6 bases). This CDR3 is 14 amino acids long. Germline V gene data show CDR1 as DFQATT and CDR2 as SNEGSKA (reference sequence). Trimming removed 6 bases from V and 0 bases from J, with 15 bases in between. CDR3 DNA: TGCAGTGCGGACGGGGGACGGAACTCCTACGAGCAGTACTTC. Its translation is CSADGGRNSYEQYF.

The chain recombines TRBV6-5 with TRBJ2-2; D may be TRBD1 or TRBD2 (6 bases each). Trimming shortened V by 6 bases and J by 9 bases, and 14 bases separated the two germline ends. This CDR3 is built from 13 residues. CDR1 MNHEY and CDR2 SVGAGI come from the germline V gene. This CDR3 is CASSPKGGWELFF. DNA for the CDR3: TGTGCCAGCAGCCCGAAGGGGGGTTGGGAGCTGTTTTTT.

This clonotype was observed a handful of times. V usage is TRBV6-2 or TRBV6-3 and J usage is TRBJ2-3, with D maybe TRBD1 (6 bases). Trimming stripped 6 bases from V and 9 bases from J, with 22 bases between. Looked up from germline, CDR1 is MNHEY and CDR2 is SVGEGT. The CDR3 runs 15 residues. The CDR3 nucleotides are TGTGCCAGCAGGGGGTCCTACCTAGCACAGGGCACGCAGTATTTT. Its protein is CASRGSYLAQGTQYF.

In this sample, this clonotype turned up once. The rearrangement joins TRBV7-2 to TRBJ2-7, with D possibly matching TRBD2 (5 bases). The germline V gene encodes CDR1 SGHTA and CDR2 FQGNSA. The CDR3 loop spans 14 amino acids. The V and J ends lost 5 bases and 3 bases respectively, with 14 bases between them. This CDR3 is CASSPSPGYYEQYF. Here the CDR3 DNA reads TGTGCCAGCAGCCCCAGTCCGGGATACTACGAGCAGTACTTC.

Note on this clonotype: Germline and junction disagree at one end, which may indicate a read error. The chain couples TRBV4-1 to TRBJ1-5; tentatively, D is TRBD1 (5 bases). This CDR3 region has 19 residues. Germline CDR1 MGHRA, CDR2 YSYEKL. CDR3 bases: TGCGCCAGCAGCAAAGACGGGGCAAGGGCTACCTTTAGCAATCAGCCCCAGCATTTT. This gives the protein CASSKDGARATFSNQPQHF.

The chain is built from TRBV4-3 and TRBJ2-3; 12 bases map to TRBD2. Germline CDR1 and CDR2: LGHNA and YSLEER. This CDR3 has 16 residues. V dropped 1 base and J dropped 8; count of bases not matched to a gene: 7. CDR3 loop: CASSQVIWTSGVTQYF. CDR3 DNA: TGCGCCAGCAGCCAAGTTATATGGACTAGCGGGGTTACGCAGTATTTT.

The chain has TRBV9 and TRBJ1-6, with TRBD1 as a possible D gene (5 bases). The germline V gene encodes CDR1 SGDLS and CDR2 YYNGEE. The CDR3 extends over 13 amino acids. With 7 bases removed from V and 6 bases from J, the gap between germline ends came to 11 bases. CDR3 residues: CASRGSANSPLHF. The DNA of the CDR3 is TGTGCCAGCCGGGGGTCGGCTAATTCACCCCTCCACTTT.

Here the CDR3 reads CASSLDLSYEQYV. CDR3 DNA sequence: TGTGCCAGCAGCCTAGACCTCTCCTACGAGCAGTACGTC. The chain employs TRBV7-9 and TRBJ2-7; D remains unclear. The CDR3 has 13 amino acids. Trimming cost V 5 bases and J 0 bases, with 8 bases left between them. Per germline, CDR1 SEHNR and CDR2 FQNEAQ (reference sequence).

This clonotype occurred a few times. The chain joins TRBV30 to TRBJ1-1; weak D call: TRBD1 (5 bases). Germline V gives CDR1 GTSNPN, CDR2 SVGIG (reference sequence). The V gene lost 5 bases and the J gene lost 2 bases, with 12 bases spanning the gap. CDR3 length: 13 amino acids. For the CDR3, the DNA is TGTGCCTGGGACCGGGACCACAACACTGAAGCTTTCTTT. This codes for CAWDRDHNTEAFF.

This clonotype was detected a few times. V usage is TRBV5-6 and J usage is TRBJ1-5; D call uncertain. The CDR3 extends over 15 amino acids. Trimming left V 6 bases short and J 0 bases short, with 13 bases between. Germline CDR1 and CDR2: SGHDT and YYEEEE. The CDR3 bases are TGTGCCAGCAACCTGATGTCTTATAGCAATCAGCCCCAGCATTTT. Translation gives CASNLMSYSNQPQHF.

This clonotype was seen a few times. The CDR3 spells CASSLLEGSSGNTIYF. CDR3 in DNA: TGTGCCAGCAGCTTACTTGAAGGTAGCTCTGGAAACACCATATATTTT. V and J are TRBV7-2 and TRBJ1-3; D ambiguous. This CDR3 comprises 16 residues. From germline, CDR1 is SGHTA and CDR2 FQGNSA. Trimming pared 2 bases from V and 0 bases from J, leaving 11 bases between.

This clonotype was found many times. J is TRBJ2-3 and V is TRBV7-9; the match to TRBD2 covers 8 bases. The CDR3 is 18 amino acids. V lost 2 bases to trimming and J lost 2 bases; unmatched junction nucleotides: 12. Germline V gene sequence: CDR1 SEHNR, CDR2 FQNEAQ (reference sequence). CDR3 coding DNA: TGTGCCAGCAGCTTATTCCAGTTCGCGGGGGGCCTCACAGATACGCAGTATTTT. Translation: CASSLFQFAGGLTDTQYF.

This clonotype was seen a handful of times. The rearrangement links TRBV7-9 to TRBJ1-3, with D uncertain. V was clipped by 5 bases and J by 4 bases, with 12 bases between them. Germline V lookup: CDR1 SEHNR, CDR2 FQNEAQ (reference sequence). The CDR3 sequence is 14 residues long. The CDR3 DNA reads TGTGCCAGCAGCGAGAGTTCGGAGGGAAACACCATATATTTT. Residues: CASSESSEGNTIYF.